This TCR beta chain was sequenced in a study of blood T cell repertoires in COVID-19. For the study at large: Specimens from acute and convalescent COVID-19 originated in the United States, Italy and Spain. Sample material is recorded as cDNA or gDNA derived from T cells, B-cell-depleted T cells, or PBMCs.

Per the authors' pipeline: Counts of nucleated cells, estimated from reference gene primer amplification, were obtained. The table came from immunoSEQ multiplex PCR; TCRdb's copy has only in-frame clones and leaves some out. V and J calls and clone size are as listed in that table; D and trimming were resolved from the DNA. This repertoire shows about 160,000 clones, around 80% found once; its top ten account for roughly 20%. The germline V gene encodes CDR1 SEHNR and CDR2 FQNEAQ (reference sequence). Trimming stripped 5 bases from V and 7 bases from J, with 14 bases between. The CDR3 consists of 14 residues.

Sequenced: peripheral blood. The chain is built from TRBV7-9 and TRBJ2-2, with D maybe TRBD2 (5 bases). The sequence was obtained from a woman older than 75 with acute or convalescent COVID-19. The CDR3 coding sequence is TGTGCCAGCAGCCCAAACGGACGGGACGGGGAGCTGTTTTTT. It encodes CASSPNGRDGELFF.